The following is a TCR beta chain sequence with its context. The antigen remains undetermined. Assay: immunoSEQ multiplex PCR; the TCRdb copy retains only in-frame clones and omits some. The sample has roughly 89,000 clones, around 84% seen once; the top ten hold 5.5% to 7.5%. This record belongs to a study of OX40 agonist ivuxolimab in advanced cancers. Study in general: Prior anti-PD-1, anti-PD-L1 or anti-CTLA-4 therapy was allowed; around 43% had some. Study-wide results and caveats: Among the nonresponders, some also had low normalized T-cell clonal expansion. Expanded clones were, on average, more numerous among CD8+ T cells than CD4+. Antigen targets of the expanded peripheral T cells went undetermined.

Germline CDR1 SEHNR, CDR2 FQNEAQ (reference sequence). V lost 3 bases to trimming and J lost 5 bases; unmatched junction nucleotides: 9. The CDR3 extends over 16 amino acids. The V and J genes are TRBV7-9 and TRBJ2-2; 7 bases align to TRBD2. The clonotype was recovered from an adult with an advanced solid tumor such as melanoma, head and neck, liver or kidney cancer. This specimen was CD4+ or CD8+ T cells sorted from blood, taken in a trial of the OX40 agonist ivuxolimab. CDR3 loop: CASSLYSGSGTGELFF. The CDR3 nucleotides read TGTGCCAGCAGCTTGTACTCCGGTAGCGGGACCGGGGAGCTGTTTTTT.